This entry lists 16 T cell receptor beta chains sequenced from one sample in a study of human versus mouse CDR3 diversity and MHC coevolution. Generated by immunoSEQ multiplex PCR, the TCRdb table keeps only in-frame clones and is missing some. The sample has tens of thousands of clones, 90% to 95% seen once. The sample comprised naive CD4+ T cells from blood. Noted subset: CD45RO-negative CD62L-positive naive CD4 T cells. Receptors originate from a person aged 55 to 69 in good health.

The V call is TRBV5-1, the J call TRBJ2-1; TRBD2 is a possible D gene (5 bases). Per germline, CDR1 SGHRS and CDR2 YFSETQ. The CDR3 sequence is 15 residues long. Between the trimmed V and J ends, which lost 6 bases and 8 bases, there was a span of 21 bases. The CDR3 DNA reads TGCGCCAGCAAATTGGACGGCGGAGGAAGCGATGAGCAGTTCTTC. Its translation is CASKLDGGGSDEQFF.

This sequence joins TRBV4-1 and TRBJ2-6, with 8 bases aligning to TRBD1. The germline CDR1 and CDR2 sequences are MGHRA and YSYEKL. This CDR3 comprises 18 residues. The V segment lost 1 base and the J segment 0 bases; nucleotides outside the gene matches: 5. DNA for the CDR3: TGCGCCAGCAGCCAAGGTTGGGGGACAGGCTCTGGGGCCAACGTCCTGACTTTC. Its protein is CASSQGWGTGSGANVLTF.

The chain combines TRBV5-8 with TRBJ2-1; 7 bases agree with TRBD1. Germline V CDR1 and CDR2: SGHTS, YDEGEE. This CDR3 spans 18 amino acids. J was trimmed by 0 bases and V by 0 bases; bases with no gene match: 9. The CDR3 DNA sequence: TGTGCCAGCAGCTTGGCACTGACAGGGCGAAGCTCCTACAATGAGCAGTTCTTC. Amino acids: CASSLALTGRSSYNEQFF.

The rearrangement joins TRBV5-8 to TRBJ2-7, with D unclear. Trimming cost V 3 bases and J 3 bases, with 7 bases left between them. Germline V lookup: CDR1 SGHTS, CDR2 YDEGEE. The CDR3 contains 12 residues. CDR3 nucleotides: TGTGCCAGCAGCTCCCGGTTCTACGAGCAGTACTTC. The encoded protein is CASSSRFYEQYF. The full variable domain, completed using reference TRBV5-8 and TRBJ2-7, is EAGVTQSPTHLIKTRGQQATLRCSPISGHTSVYWYQQALGLGLQFLLWYDEGEERNRGNFPPRFSGRQFPNYSSELNVNALELEDSALYLCASSSRFYEQYFGPGTRLTVT.

The V gene is TRBV5-6, the J gene TRBJ2-1, with 8 bases fitting TRBD2. Germline CDR1 reads SGHDT; CDR2 reads YYEEEE. Trimming took 3 bases from V and 7 from J; bases not matched to a gene: 12. This CDR3 is built from 16 residues. The CDR3 is CASSSWGLAGNNEQFF. CDR3 DNA: TGTGCCAGCAGCTCTTGGGGGCTAGCGGGTAATAATGAGCAGTTCTTC.

This clone has just one count. The chain combines TRBV11-3 with TRBJ1-3; 7 positions match TRBD1. The CDR3 spans 15 residues. The V gene's germline CDR1 is SGHNT and CDR2 YENEEA. Trimming took 3 bases from V and 2 from J; bases not matched to a gene: 4. DNA for the CDR3: TGTGCCAGCAGCTTTCAGGGGGGTACTGGAAACACCATATATTTT. Protein sequence: CASSFQGGTGNTIYF.

This rearrangement joins TRBV14 to TRBJ2-4; D may be TRBD1 (5 bases). This CDR3 region has 14 residues. V shed 0 bases and J shed 5 bases, with 8 bases lying between them. CDR1 SGHDN and CDR2 FVKESK come from the germline V gene. CDR3 residues: CASSQDPGQNIQYF. In DNA form, the CDR3 reads TGTGCCAGCAGCCAAGACCCAGGGCAAAACATTCAGTACTTC.

The chain is built from TRBV29-1 and TRBJ2-2, with D tentatively TRBD1 (6 bases). The germline V and J ends were trimmed by 6 bases and 7 bases, with 15 bases remaining between them. CDR3 length: 13 amino acids. Germline CDR1 SQVTM, CDR2 ANQGSEA. CDR3 coding DNA: TGCAGCGTCCTGACAGGTCCCGGCGGGGAGCTGTTTTTT. Translated, it gives CSVLTGPGGELFF.

This clone was seen a handful of times. V usage is TRBV19 and J usage is TRBJ1-5; a possible D gene is TRBD1 (6 bases). CDR1 is LNHDA, CDR2 SQIVND, per germline (reference sequence). Deletions cut 6 bases from V and 0 bases from J, with 24 bases between. The CDR3 length is 19 residues. DNA of the CDR3: TGTGCCAGTAGGCCCAGGCCAGGGGCGGGGGGGGATAGCAATCAGCCCCAGCATTTT. This gives the protein CASRPRPGAGGDSNQPQHF.

The chain joins TRBV7-9 to TRBJ1-5, with unresolved D. Germline loops: CDR1 SEHNR, CDR2 FQNEAQ (reference sequence). This CDR3 region has 14 residues. The germline V and J ends were trimmed by 5 bases and 2 bases, with 10 bases remaining between them. For the CDR3, the DNA is TGTGCCAGCAGCCCCGATGAGGGCAATCAGCCCCAGCATTTT. Its translation: CASSPDEGNQPQHF.

The chain is built from TRBV6-5 and TRBJ1-1; the D is unclear. Trimming pared 0 bases from V and 0 bases from J, leaving 8 bases between. The CDR3 extends over 15 amino acids. Looked up from germline, CDR1 is MNHEY and CDR2 is SVGAGI. CDR3 bases: TGTGCCAGCAGTTACTCACAGAATATGAACACTGAAGCTTTCTTT. It encodes CASSYSQNMNTEAFF.

The chain has TRBV7-9 and TRBJ1-4; 9 bases are shared with TRBD1. The CDR3 is 16 residues long. CDR1 SEHNR and CDR2 FQNEAQ come from the germline V gene (reference sequence). J lost 5 bases, V lost 0 bases, and 4 bases had no gene match. The CDR3 DNA is TGTGCCAGCAGCTTAGCCGGGACAGGGCTAAATGAAAAACTGTTTTTT. Amino acid sequence: CASSLAGTGLNEKLFF.

The chain links TRBV10-1 to TRBJ2-3; 8 nucleotides align to TRBD2. There are 17 residues in the CDR3. CDR1 is WNHNN, CDR2 SYGVQD, per germline (reference sequence). With V trimmed by 0 bases and J by 2 bases, 7 bases remained unmatched. CDR3 region: CASSESISGATTDTQYF. The CDR3 region has the DNA TGCGCCAGCAGTGAGTCGATTAGCGGGGCGACCACAGATACGCAGTATTTT.

The chain recombines TRBV6-1 with TRBJ2-1; TRBD1 matches 7 bases. The ends lost 5 bases at V and 8 bases at J; junction bases unmatched: 9. The CDR3 runs to 14 residues. CDR1 and CDR2 (germline): MNHNS, SASEGT. The CDR3 protein is CASSPQGESDEQFF. The DNA of the CDR3 is TGTGCCAGCAGTCCCCAGGGGGAATCGGATGAGCAGTTCTTC.

With respect to this clone: A read error may produce the germline difference seen at one junction end. Other DNA sequences of this sample code for an identical CDR3. This rearrangement joins TRBV18 to TRBJ1-4, with D unresolved. CDR3 length: 13 amino acids. The germline V gene has CDR1 KGHSH and CDR2 LQKENI. CDR3 sequence (DNA): TGCGCCAGCTCCGACATAGTCGGTGAAAAACTGTTTTTT. Protein: CASSDIVGEKLFF.

This clone is a singleton in its sample. This chain links TRBV7-8 with TRBJ2-2; 7 bases line up with TRBD1. This CDR3 has 15 amino acids. V was pared by 5 bases and J by 2 bases, with 5 bases of the junction left unmatched. From germline, CDR1 is SGHVS and CDR2 FQNEAQ. CDR3 nucleotide sequence: TGTGCCAGCAGCCAGGGACAGACCAACACCGGGGAGCTGTTTTTT. Translated: CASSQGQTNTGELFF.